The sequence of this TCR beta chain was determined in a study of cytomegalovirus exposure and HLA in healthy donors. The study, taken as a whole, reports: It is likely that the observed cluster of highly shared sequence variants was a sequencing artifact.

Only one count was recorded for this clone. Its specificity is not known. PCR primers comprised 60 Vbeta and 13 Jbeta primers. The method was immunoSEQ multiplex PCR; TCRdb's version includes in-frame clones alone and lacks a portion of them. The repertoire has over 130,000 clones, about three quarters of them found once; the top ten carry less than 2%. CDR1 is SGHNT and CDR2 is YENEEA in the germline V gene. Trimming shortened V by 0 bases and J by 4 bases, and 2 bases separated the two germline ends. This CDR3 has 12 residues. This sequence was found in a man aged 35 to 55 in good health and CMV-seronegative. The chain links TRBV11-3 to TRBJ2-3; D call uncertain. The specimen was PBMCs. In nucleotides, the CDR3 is TGTGCCAGCAGCTTAGACGCAGATACGCAGTATTTT. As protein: CASSLDADTQYF.